Presented here are 5 T cell receptor beta chains from one specimen sequenced in a study of blood T cell repertoires in COVID-19. Profiled with immunoSEQ multiplex PCR; TCRdb holds only in-frame clones, not every one. The table lists roughly 250,000 clones, roughly three quarters of them singletons. Sequencing input: peripheral blood. All receptors derive from a woman aged 40 to 49 with active or convalescent COVID-19.

In its sample, this clone was seen a few times. The rearrangement joins TRBV10-1 to TRBJ2-1, with TRBD1 matching over 8 bases. The CDR3 consists of 11 residues. Trimming took 4 bases from V and 13 from J; bases not matched to a gene: 3. CDR1 is WNHNN, CDR2 SYGVQD, per germline (reference sequence). Written as DNA, the CDR3 is TGCGCCAGCAGTGGAACAGGGGGACAGTTCTTC. Its protein product is CASSGTGGQFF.

V usage is TRBV19 and J usage is TRBJ1-2; 8 bases align to TRBD1. The CDR3 totals 16 residues. V dropped 6 bases and J dropped 2; count of bases not matched to a gene: 11. Germline-derived CDR1 and CDR2 are LNHDA and SQIVND (reference sequence). CDR3 sequence (DNA): TGTGCCAGTAGATTGGATATCAGGGGGCGAAACTATGGCTACACCTTC. This sequence encodes CASRLDIRGRNYGYTF.

As for this clone: This same CDR3 is encoded by further DNA sequences in the sample. The chain recombines TRBV12-3 or TRBV12-4 with TRBJ1-2; D unclear. Trimming left V 2 bases short and J 8 bases short, with 6 bases between. There are 11 residues in the CDR3. DNA for the CDR3: TGTGCCAGCAGTTTATCCGGGGGCTACACCTTC. Its protein product is CASSLSGGYTF.

The V gene is TRBV7-9, the J gene TRBJ1-1; D is unresolved. Germline V gene sequence: CDR1 SEHNR, CDR2 FQNEAQ (reference sequence). Trimming cost V 2 bases and J 7 bases, with 11 bases left between them. CDR3 length: 13 residues. This CDR3 reads CASSLSKTREAFF. In DNA, the CDR3 is TGTGCCAGCAGCTTAAGCAAAACCCGTGAAGCTTTCTTT.

This chain joins TRBV7-9 and TRBJ2-3; unclear D gene. From germline, CDR1 is SEHNR and CDR2 FQNEAQ (reference sequence). Trimming shortened V by 6 bases and J by 0 bases, and 10 bases separated the two germline ends. CDR3 length: 14 residues. CDR3 in amino acids: CASRARSSTDTQYF. The CDR3 nucleotides read TGTGCCAGCAGAGCGCGGTCTAGCACAGATACGCAGTATTTT.